This entry features one TCR beta chain sequence. These data come from a study of sequential checkpoint blockade in melanoma. Study details: Maintenance nivolumab came after either treatment sequence.

Produced via immunoSEQ multiplex PCR; TCRdb's table is partial and in-frame only. The profile shows 20,000 to 25,000 clones, more than 80% of them singletons. The CDR3 extends over 16 amino acids. Germline assignment: CDR1 MDHEN and CDR2 SYDVKM. V dropped 4 bases and J dropped 3 bases, with 19 bases sitting between them. Treatment meaning: randomized to nivolumab then ipilimumab (arm A) or the reverse (arm B). From thawed PBMCs, live CD3+CD8+ cells negative for CD19 and CD56 were sorted. The sample in question was CD8+ T cells sorted from blood (inferred from file names), obtained from a patient given nivolumab and ipilimumab in sequence. V gene TRBV28 combines with J gene TRBJ2-7; a weak D match, TRBD1 (5 bases). The clonotype was recovered from a human donor with melanoma. Here the CDR3 DNA reads TGTGCCAGCAGTTCCCCCTCTTGGGGCCCCCACTACGAGCAGTACTTC. Translating gives CASSSPSWGPHYEQYF.